The clone carrying this T cell receptor beta chain was recorded many times. No antigen is known for it. This sample was included in a study of T cells in Graves' hyperthyroidism and ophthalmopathy. RNA transcripts were the template for amplifying TCR beta CDR3 regions. The TCR CDR3 first-round RT-PCR relied on the HTBI primer set. TCRdb independently ran MiXCR on the multiplex PCR reads; one entry per CDR3 protein. The data hold about 290,000 distinct CDR3 sequences, with approximately 15% observed a single time. Reasons for excluding patients were uncontrolled infection, other autoimmune disease, pregnancy or lactation. The trim removed 5 bases at V and 5 bases at J, leaving 9 bases unmatched. This CDR3 is 15 amino acids long. Study-wide results and caveats: Within blood appeared most thyroid clonotypes that had expanded above 0.001.

The genes are TRBV12-3 or TRBV12-4 and TRBJ2-5; TRBD1 aligns across 9 bases. This receptor was taken from a woman aged 40 to 49 with Graves' hyperthyroidism. Source material: blood. The CDR3 loop is CASSSNRGHGETQYF. DNA for the CDR3: TGTGCCAGCAGTAGTAACAGGGGGCATGGGGAGACCCAGTACTTC.